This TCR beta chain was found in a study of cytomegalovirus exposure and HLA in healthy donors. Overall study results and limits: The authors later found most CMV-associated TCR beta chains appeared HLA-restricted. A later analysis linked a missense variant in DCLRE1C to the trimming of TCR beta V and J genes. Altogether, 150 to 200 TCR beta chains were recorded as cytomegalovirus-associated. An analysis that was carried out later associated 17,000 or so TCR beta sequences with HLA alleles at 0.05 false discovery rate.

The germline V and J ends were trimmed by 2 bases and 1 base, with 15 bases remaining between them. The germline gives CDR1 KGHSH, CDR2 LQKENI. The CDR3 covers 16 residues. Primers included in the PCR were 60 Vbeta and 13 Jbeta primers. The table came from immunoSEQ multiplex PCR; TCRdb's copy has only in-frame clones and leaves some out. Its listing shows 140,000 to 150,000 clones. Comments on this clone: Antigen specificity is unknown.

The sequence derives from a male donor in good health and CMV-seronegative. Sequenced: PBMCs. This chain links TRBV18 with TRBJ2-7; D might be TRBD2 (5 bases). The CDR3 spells CASSPSGGRTSYEQYF. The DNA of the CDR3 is TGTGCCAGCTCACCAAGCGGCGGGCGTACTTCCTACGAGCAGTACTTC.